A single sample gave rise to the 17 T cell receptor delta chains below, sequenced in a study of gamma-delta chains in newborns, infants, children. TCRdb reapplied CATT to the reads. The sample yields about 8,500 delta-chain clones, 3% to 4% seen once. Material: blood. The receptors originated from a child who was a newborn, infant or young child, either healthy, febrile or measles-vaccinated (not recorded which).

About this clone itself: A read error is possible here, since a much larger clone lies one base away. This same CDR3 is encoded by further DNA sequences in the sample. This chain joins TRDV2 and TRDJ2; possibly TRDD3 for D (5 bases). V dropped 7 bases and J dropped 1 base, with 15 bases sitting between them. CDR3 length equals 15 residues. Germline V gene data show CDR1 as GEAIGNYY and CDR2 as EKD. CDR3 nucleotide sequence: TGTGCCTGCGACCCAGTCGGGGGTTTGACAGCACAACTCTTCTTT. Translation: CACDPVGGLTAQLFF.

This clone was found many times. This sequence joins TRDV2 and TRDJ3; 13 bases line up with TRDD3. The trim removed 3 bases at V and 0 bases at J, leaving 13 bases unmatched. The CDR3 length is 22 residues. Germline loops: CDR1 GEAIGNYY, CDR2 EKD. CDR3 amino acids: CACDPITGGYAFGSWDTRQMFF. The DNA of the CDR3 is TGTGCCTGTGACCCCATTACTGGGGGATACGCCTTCGGCTCCTGGGACACCCGACAGATGTTTTTC.

By share of the sample, this clone is medium-sized (0.01 to 0.1%). V is TRDV2 and J is TRDJ1; 9 positions agree with TRDD3. J lost 3 bases, V lost 0 bases, and 1 base had no gene match. This CDR3 is 14 amino acids long. In germline, CDR1 is GEAIGNYY, CDR2 EKD. CDR3 residues: CACDTWGISDKLIF. CDR3 coding DNA: TGTGCCTGTGACACCTGGGGGATATCCGATAAACTCATCTTT.

This clone showed up many times. The same CDR3 can be traced to other DNA sequences in this sample. The chain recombines TRDV2 with TRDJ3, with 11 bases matching TRDD3. CDR1 and CDR2 from the germline V gene are GEAIGNYY and EKD. The length of the CDR3 is 19 residues. V lost 4 bases, J lost 1 base, and 8 bases stayed unmatched. The CDR3 loop is CACDPVLGDRSWDTRQMFF. CDR3 DNA sequence: TGTGCCTGTGATCCCGTACTGGGGGATAGGTCCTGGGACACCCGACAGATGTTTTTC.

This clone is categorized as medium-sized. One base separates it from a far larger clone, so it is likely a read error. The V gene is TRDV2, the J gene TRDJ1; 9 nucleotides match TRDD3. V was pared by 2 bases and J by 2 bases, with 2 bases of the junction left unmatched. The CDR3 extends over 14 amino acids. Germline V gene data show CDR1 as GEAIGNYY and CDR2 as EKD. CDR3 sequence (DNA): TGTGCCTGTGACATACTGGGGGAGACCGATAAACTCATCTTT. Residues: CACDILGETDKLIF.

As for this clone: This may come from a read error, since a much larger clone is one base off. The chain employs TRDV2 and TRDJ3, with TRDD3 matching 9 bases. The CDR3 is made up of 20 amino acids. Trimming at V came to 0 bases and at J to 2 bases, leaving 10 bases not matched to a gene. CDR1 and CDR2 (germline): GEAIGNYY, EKD. The CDR3 region has the DNA TGTGCCTGTGACACCACTTTTGGGGGATATTCGACCTGGGACACCCGACAGATGTTTTTC. The encoded protein is CACDTTFGGYSTWDTRQMFF.

This clone is categorized as medium-sized. Additional DNA sequences in this sample encode the identical CDR3. This chain links TRDV2 with TRDJ3; TRDD3 agrees at 12 bases. V was pared by 0 bases and J by 2 bases, with 13 bases of the junction left unmatched. Germline CDR1 is GEAIGNYY and CDR2 is EKD. This CDR3 spans 22 amino acids. The CDR3 loop reads CACDTVLLGDTHHTWDTRQMFF. CDR3 DNA sequence: TGTGCCTGTGACACCGTTTTACTGGGGGATACCCATCACACCTGGGACACCCGACAGATGTTTTTC.

This clone was observed at least ten times. This chain connects TRDV2 to TRDJ1; 9 nucleotides match TRDD3. This CDR3 comprises 14 residues. Losses at the gene ends were 3 bases for V and 4 bases for J; bases not matched to a gene: 5. Germline V lookup: CDR1 GEAIGNYY, CDR2 EKD. CDR3 amino acids: CACDGDTDGDKLIF. The CDR3 nucleotides read TGTGCCTGTGACGGGGATACGGACGGCGATAAACTCATCTTT.

Relative to its sample, this clone is medium-sized. This chain uses TRDV2 with TRDJ3, with 11 bases aligning to TRDD3. CDR3 length: 19 residues. Germline V gives CDR1 GEAIGNYY, CDR2 EKD. V lost 2 bases and J lost 0; bases outside the gene matches: 5. The CDR3 sequence is CACDKKWGIRSWDTRQMFF. The CDR3 DNA follows: TGTGCCTGTGACAAAAAATGGGGGATACGCTCCTGGGACACCCGACAGATGTTTTTC.

As regards this clone: A much larger clone lies one base from this, so it may be a read error. In DNA form, the CDR3 reads TGTGCCTGTGACGCTTACTCTATCTCCTGGGACACCCGACGGATGTTTTTC. Its translation: CACDAYSISWDTRRMFF. The chain is built from TRDV2 and TRDJ3; possibly TRDD3 for D (5 bases). CDR1 is GEAIGNYY and CDR2 is EKD in the germline V gene. This CDR3 is 17 amino acids long.

On this clone: An end of the junction does not agree with germline; a read error may underlie this. The rearrangement links TRDV2 to TRDJ2; TRDD3 might be the D (5 bases). The CDR3 length is 15 residues. Germline values: CDR1 GEAIGNYY, CDR2 EKD. CDR3 protein: CSCDTVGDLTAQLFF. The CDR3, as DNA: TGTTCCTGTGACACCGTTGGGGATTTGACAGCACAACTCTTCTTT.

This clone is medium-sized within its sample. V usage is TRDV2 and J usage is TRDJ3; 9 bases fit TRDD3. From germline, CDR1 is GEAIGNYY and CDR2 EKD. Trimming removed 1 base from V and 0 bases from J; junction bases left unmatched: 6. The CDR3 spans 19 residues. CDR3 nucleotides: TGTGCCTGTGACACATTACTGGGGGACTACTCCTGGGACACCCGACAGATGTTTTTC. Its translation is CACDTLLGDYSWDTRQMFF.

This clone was observed a few times. The V and J genes are TRDV2 and TRDJ3, with 12 positions matching TRDD3. The CDR3 length is 19 residues. Germline V gene data show CDR1 as GEAIGNYY and CDR2 as EKD. After removal of 5 bases from V and 0 bases from J, the junction contained 7 bases not matched to a gene. Written as DNA, the CDR3 is TGTGCCTGTGGCACTGGGGGATACCTAAGCTCCTGGGACACCCGACAGATGTTTTTC. Translated, it gives CACGTGGYLSSWDTRQMFF.

By share, this clone counts as medium-sized. The chain uses TRDV2 and TRDJ3; D is perhaps TRDD3 (6 bases). V lost 1 base and J 1 base, leaving 13 bases between the germline ends. Germline assignment: CDR1 GEAIGNYY and CDR2 EKD. There are 18 residues in the CDR3. As DNA, the CDR3 is TGTGCCTGTGACACGGGATGGGGGCCTTCCTGGGACACCCGACAGATGTTTTTC. Protein sequence: CACDTGWGPSWDTRQMFF.

By proportion, this clone is medium-sized (0.01 to 0.1%). Other DNA variants within this sample encode the same CDR3. This chain joins TRDV2 and TRDJ3, with 11 nucleotides matching TRDD3. V dropped 0 bases and J dropped 5; count of bases not matched to a gene: 2. The germline V gene has CDR1 GEAIGNYY and CDR2 EKD. The CDR3 sequence is 17 residues long. The DNA for the CDR3 is TGTGCCTGTGACACCGTGGGGGATACGAGGGACACCCGACAGATGTTTTTC. Its protein product is CACDTVGDTRDTRQMFF.

This clone is medium-sized in the sample. Other DNA sequences in the sample encode the same CDR3. The V call is TRDV2, the J call TRDJ3; TRDD3 agrees at 10 bases. The CDR3 loop spans 19 amino acids. Trimming removed 0 bases from V and 0 bases from J; junction bases left unmatched: 4. CDR1 is GEAIGNYY, CDR2 EKD, per germline. DNA of the CDR3: TGTGCCTGTGACACCACTGGGGGATCCAGCTCCTGGGACACCCGACAGATGTTTTTC. Its translation is CACDTTGGSSSWDTRQMFF.

There are a few counts of this clone. A much larger clone is a single base away; this may be a read error. Within the sample, other DNA sequences also encode this same CDR3. This chain uses TRDV2 with TRDJ1; 9 positions agree with TRDD3. The ends lost 4 bases at V and 5 bases at J; junction bases unmatched: 4. Germline lookup yields CDR1 GEAIGNYY and CDR2 EKD. The CDR3 extends over 13 amino acids. The CDR3 nucleotides are TGTGCCTGTGAATACTGGGGGACTGATAAACTCATCTTT. Encoded protein: CACEYWGTDKLIF.